A selection of T cell receptor beta chains follows, all from one sample in a study of blood T cells in healthy people across ages. MiXCR, applied by TCRdb to the 5' RACE reads, yields one record per CDR3 protein. The sample holds about 650,000 distinct CDR3 sequences; approximately 29% are singletons and the top ten take 15% to 19%. The sample consisted of blood. The receptor set was obtained from a woman older than 75 in good health. The CDR3 runs from the conserved cysteine through the conserved F or W. A D gene is named only where the DNA matches it firmly. Expanded clones are given a class, and other clones once, few, many or no size at all.

d_gene	v_gene	abundance	j_gene	CDR3aa	CDR3nt
TRBD1	TRBV2	.	TRBJ1-2	CARRQGVGYGYTF	TGTGCCAGGCGACAGGGGGTTGGCTATGGCTACACCTTC
.	TRBV5-1	many	TRBJ1-5	CASSLEGGRNQPQHF	TGTGCCAGCAGCTTAGAAGGGGGGCGCAATCAGCCCCAGCATTTT
.	TRBV5-1	few	TRBJ1-1	CASSGPTANTEAFF	TGCGCCAGCAGCGGCCCGACAGCGAACACTGAAGCTTTCTTT
.	TRBV30	.	TRBJ1-4	CAWGRGFNEKLFF	TGTGCCTGGGGGAGAGGGTTTAATGAAAAACTGTTTTTT
.	TRBV7-8	few	TRBJ2-3	CASSLRGRSGLLTDTQYF	TGTGCCAGCAGCTTGAGGGGGAGGTCGGGACTCCTCACAGATACGCAGTATTTT
.	TRBV21-1	many	TRBJ1-4	CASSNRSRGLFF	TGTGCCAGCAGCAACAGATCCCGGGGACTGTTTTTT
.	TRBV29-1	many	TRBJ2-7	CSVTQGRGAYEQYF	TGCAGCGTTACACAGGGCAGAGGGGCCTACGAGCAGTACTTC
TRBD1	TRBV6-2/TRBV6-3	many	TRBJ1-2	CASLGRGQANYGYTF	TGTGCCAGCCTCGGCAGGGGACAGGCAAACTATGGCTACACCTTC
.	TRBV2	.	TRBJ1-1	CASSAQYTEAFF	TGTGCCAGCAGTGCACAGTACACTGAAGCTTTCTTT
.	TRBV4-1	many	TRBJ2-7	CASSQGSQGPYEQYF	TGCGCCAGCAGCCAAGGTTCTCAGGGGCCCTACGAGCAGTACTTC
.	TRBV3-1	many	TRBJ2-1	CATNTLAGEQFF	TGTGCCACCAACACCCTCGCGGGGGAGCAGTTCTTC
.	TRBV6-2/TRBV6-3	many	TRBJ1-1	CASSSTEAFF	TGTGCCAGCAGTTCGACTGAAGCTTTCTTT
TRBD2	TRBV4-2	many	TRBJ2-7	CASSQDPIPGLAGGSYEQYF	TGTGCCAGCAGCCAAGACCCCATTCCGGGACTAGCGGGGGGGTCCTACGAGCAGTACTTC
.	TRBV14	many	TRBJ1-1	CASSAHTEAFF	TGTGCCAGCAGCGCGCACACTGAAGCTTTCTTT
TRBD2	TRBV20-1	many	TRBJ2-5	CSARDMLAGGWNQETQYF	TGCAGTGCTAGAGATATGCTAGCGGGGGGATGGAACCAAGAGACCCAGTACTTC